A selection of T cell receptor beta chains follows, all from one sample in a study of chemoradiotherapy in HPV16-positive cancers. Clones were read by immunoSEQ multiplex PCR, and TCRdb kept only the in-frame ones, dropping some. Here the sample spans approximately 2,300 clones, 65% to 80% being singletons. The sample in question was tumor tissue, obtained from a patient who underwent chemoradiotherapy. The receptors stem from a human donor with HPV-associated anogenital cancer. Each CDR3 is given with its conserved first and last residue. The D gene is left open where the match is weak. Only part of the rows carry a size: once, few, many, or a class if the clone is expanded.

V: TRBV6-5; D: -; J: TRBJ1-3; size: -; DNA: TGTGCCAGCAGTTACAAACCCAACTTCGGCGGAAACACCATATATTTT; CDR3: CASSYKPNFGGNTIYF
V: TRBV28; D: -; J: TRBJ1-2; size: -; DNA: TGTGCCAGCAGCCACGCACTGCGGGGGTATGGCTACACCTTC; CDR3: CASSHALRGYGYTF
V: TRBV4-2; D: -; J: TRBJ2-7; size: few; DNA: TGTGCCAGCAGCTATACAGGGTTAGAACAGTACTTC; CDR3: CASSYTGLEQYF
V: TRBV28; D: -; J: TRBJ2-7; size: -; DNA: TGTGCCAGCTCGAACAGGGAGCCCTACGAGCAGTACTTC; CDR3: CASSNREPYEQYF
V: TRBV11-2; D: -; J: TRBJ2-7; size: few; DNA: TGTGCCAGCAGCTTAGGCGGAAGCAGCTACGAGCAGTACTTC; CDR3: CASSLGGSSYEQYF
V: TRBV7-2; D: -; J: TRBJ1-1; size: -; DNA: TGTGCCAGCACCCATACGCGGTTCACTGAAGCTTTCTTT; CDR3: CASTHTRFTEAFF
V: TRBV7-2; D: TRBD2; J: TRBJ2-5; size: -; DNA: TGTGCCAGCAGCCCGAGGACTAGCGGGAGGGAGACCCAGTACTTC; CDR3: CASSPRTSGRETQYF
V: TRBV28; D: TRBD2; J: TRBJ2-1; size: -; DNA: TGTGCCAGCAGTCCTGCGGTAATAAAGACTAGCGGATACTACAATGAGCAGTTCTTC; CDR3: CASSPAVIKTSGYYNEQFF
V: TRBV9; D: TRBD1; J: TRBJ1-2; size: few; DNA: TGTGCCAGCAGCGTAGCTGGGGGACAGGGCTATGGCTACACCTTC; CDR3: CASSVAGGQGYGYTF
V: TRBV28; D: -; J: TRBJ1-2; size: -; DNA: TGTGCCAGCAGCTTCGATGGACGAGACCTCGGCTACACCTTC; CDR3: CASSFDGRDLGYTF
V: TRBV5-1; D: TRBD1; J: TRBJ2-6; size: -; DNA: TGCGCCAGCAGCTCGACAGGGGCTGGGGCCAACGTCCTGACTTTC; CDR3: CASSSTGAGANVLTF